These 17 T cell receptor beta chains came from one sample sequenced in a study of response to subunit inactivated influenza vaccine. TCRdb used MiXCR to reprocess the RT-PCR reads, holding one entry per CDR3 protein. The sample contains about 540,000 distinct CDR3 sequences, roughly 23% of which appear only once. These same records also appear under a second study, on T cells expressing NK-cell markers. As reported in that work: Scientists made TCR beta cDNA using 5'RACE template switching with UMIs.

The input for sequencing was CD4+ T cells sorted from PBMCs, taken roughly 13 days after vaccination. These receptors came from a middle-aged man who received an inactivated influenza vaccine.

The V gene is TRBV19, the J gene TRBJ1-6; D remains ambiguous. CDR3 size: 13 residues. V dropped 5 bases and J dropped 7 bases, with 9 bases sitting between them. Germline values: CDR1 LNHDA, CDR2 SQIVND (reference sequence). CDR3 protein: CASSAGINSPLHF. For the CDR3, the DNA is TGTGCCAGTAGTGCAGGAATAAATTCACCCCTCCACTTT. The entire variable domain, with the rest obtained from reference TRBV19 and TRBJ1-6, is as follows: DGGITQSPKYLFRKEGQNVTLSCEQNLNHDAMYWYRQDPGQGLRLIYYSQIVNDFQKGDIAEGYSVSREKKESFPLTVTSAQKNPTAFYLCASSAGINSPLHFGNGTRLTVT.

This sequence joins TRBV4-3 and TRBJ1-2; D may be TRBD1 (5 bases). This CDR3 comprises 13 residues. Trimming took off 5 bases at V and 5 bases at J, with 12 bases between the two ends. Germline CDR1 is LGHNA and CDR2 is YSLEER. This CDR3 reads CASSNAGGYGYTF. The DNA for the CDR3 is TGCGCCAGCAGCAACGCGGGGGGATATGGCTACACCTTC.

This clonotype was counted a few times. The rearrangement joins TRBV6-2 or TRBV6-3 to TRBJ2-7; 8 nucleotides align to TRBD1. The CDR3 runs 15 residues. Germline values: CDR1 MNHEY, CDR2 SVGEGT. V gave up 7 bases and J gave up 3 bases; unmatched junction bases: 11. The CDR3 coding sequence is TGTGCCAGCACCTCCCCACGACAGGGGAGCTACGAGCAGTACTTC. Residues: CASTSPRQGSYEQYF.

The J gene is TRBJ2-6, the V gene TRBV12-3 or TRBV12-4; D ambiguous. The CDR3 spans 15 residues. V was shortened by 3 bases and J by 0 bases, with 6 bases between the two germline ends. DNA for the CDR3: TGTGCCAGCAGTTTCTTGGGCTCTGGGGCCAACGTCCTGACTTTC. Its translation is CASSFLGSGANVLTF.

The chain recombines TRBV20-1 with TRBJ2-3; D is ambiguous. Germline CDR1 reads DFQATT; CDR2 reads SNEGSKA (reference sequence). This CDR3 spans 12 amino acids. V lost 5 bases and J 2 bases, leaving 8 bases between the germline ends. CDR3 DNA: TGCAGTGCTGGCGAATACACAGATACGCAGTATTTT. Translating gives CSAGEYTDTQYF.

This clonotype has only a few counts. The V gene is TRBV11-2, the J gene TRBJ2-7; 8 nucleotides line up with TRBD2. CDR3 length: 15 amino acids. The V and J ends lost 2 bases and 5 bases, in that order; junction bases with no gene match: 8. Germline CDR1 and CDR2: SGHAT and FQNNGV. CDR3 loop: CASSLRAGAGHEQYF. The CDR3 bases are TGTGCCAGCAGCTTACGAGCGGGGGCCGGCCACGAGCAGTACTTC. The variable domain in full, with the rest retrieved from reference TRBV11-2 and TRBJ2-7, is EAGVAQSPRYKIIEKRQSVAFWCNPISGHATLYWYQQILGQGPKLLIQFQNNGVVDDSQLPKDRFSAERLKGVDSTLKIQPAKLEDSAVYLCASSLRAGAGHEQYFGPGTRLTVT.

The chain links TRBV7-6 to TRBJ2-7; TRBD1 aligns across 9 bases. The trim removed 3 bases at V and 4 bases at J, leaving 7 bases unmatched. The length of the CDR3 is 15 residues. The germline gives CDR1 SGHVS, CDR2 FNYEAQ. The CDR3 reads CASSFWDRAPYEQYF. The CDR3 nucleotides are TGTGCCAGCAGCTTTTGGGACAGGGCTCCTTACGAGCAGTACTTC.

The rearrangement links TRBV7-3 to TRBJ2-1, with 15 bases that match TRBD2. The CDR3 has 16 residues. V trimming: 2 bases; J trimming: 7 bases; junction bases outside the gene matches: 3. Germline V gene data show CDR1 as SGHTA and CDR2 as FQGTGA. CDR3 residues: CASSLSGTSGRNEQFF. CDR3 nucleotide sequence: TGTGCCAGCAGCTTATCTGGGACTAGCGGGAGGAATGAGCAGTTCTTC.

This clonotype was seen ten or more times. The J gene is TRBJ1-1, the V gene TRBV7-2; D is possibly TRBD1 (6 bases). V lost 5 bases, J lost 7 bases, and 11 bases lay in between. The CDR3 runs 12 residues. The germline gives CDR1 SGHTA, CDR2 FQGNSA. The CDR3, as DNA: TGTGCCAGCAGCCCACAGGGAAATGAAGCTTTCTTT. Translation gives CASSPQGNEAFF.

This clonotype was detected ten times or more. The CDR3 loop is CASSQLAGRSYNEQFF. The CDR3, as DNA: TGTGCCAGCAGCCAATTAGCGGGCCGCTCCTACAATGAGCAGTTCTTC. The chain combines TRBV14 with TRBJ2-1, with 7 bases lining up with TRBD2. CDR3 length: 16 residues. The junction had 4 bases not matched to a gene; V was cut back by 2 bases and J by 0 bases. Germline V gene lookup returns CDR1 SGHDN and CDR2 FVKESK.

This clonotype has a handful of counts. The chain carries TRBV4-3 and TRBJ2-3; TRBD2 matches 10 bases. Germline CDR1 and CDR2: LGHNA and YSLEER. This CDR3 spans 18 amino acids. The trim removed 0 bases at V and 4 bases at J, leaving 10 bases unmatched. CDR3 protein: CASSQDLMTSGSPDTQYF. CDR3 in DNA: TGCGCCAGCAGCCAAGACTTAATGACTAGCGGGTCCCCAGATACGCAGTATTTT.

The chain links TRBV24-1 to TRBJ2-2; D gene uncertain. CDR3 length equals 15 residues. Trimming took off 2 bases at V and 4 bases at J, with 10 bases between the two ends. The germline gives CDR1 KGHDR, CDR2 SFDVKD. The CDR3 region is CATSDWSWGTGELFF. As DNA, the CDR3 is TGTGCCACCAGTGATTGGAGTTGGGGCACCGGGGAGCTGTTTTTT.

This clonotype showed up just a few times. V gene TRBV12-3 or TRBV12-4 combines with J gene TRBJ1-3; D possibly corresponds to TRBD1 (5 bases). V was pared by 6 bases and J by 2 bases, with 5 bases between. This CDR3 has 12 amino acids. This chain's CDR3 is CASRQAGNTIYF. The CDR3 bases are TGTGCCAGCAGACAGGCTGGAAACACCATATATTTT.

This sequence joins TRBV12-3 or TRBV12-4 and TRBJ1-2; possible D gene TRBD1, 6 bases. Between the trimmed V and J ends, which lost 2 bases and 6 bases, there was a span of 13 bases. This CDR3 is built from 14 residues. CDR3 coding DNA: TGTGCCAGCAGTTTATACAGGGACGGCAATGGCTACACCTTC. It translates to CASSLYRDGNGYTF.

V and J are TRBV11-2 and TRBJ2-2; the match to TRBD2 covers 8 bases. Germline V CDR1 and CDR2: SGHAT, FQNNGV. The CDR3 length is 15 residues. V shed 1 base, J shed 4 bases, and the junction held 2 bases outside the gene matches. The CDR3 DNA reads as TGTGCCAGCAGCTTAGTGGGGACTAGCACCGGGGAGCTGTTTTTT. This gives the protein CASSLVGTSTGELFF.

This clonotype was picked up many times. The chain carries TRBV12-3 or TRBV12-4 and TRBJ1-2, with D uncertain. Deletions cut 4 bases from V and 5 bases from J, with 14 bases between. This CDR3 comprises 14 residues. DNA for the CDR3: TGTGCCAGCAGTTCCCACAAGATTGCGTATGGCTACACCTTC. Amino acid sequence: CASSSHKIAYGYTF.

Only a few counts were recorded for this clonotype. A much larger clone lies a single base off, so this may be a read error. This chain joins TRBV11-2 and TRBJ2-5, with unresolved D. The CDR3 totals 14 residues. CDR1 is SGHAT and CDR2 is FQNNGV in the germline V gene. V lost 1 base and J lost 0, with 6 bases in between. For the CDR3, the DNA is TGTGCCAGCAGCTTAGCCAGGTACCAAGAGACCCAGTACTTC. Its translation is CASSLARYQETQYF.